This T cell receptor beta chain was documented in a study of identifying expanded T cells in peripheral blood. Trimming cost V 5 bases and J 0 bases, with 14 bases left between them. The CDR3 is 15 residues long. From germline, CDR1 is SGHNT and CDR2 YYREEE (reference sequence). TCRdb's copy holds only in-frame clones and misses some; the assay was immunoSEQ multiplex PCR. This table has about 100,000 clones, 70% to 90% appearing once. Overall study findings and caveats: Across healthy donors, higher total template counts meant significantly greater approximately 2-week count variance.

Note on this clone: Its antigen is unidentified.

The sequence derives from a person between 18 and 75 years old in good health. The chain is built from TRBV5-4 and TRBJ1-1; D gene ambiguous. Source material: blood. The CDR3 coding sequence is TGTGCCAGCAGATCGGAGGGCCGTATGAACACTGAAGCTTTCTTT. It yields the protein CASRSEGRMNTEAFF.